This paragraph reports one TCR beta chain. How the authors handled the data: Amplification from reference gene primers served as the basis for estimated nucleated cell counts. Using immunoSEQ multiplex PCR, the repertoire was profiled, and TCRdb retains in-frame clones only, with some absent. V, J and clone size are taken as reported in that table, and D and trimming were inferred from the DNA itself. The sample lists about 27,000 clones, over 75% occurring once. Trimming at V came to 2 bases and at J to 3 bases, leaving 7 bases not matched to a gene. The CDR3 is 16 amino acids. Germline V gives CDR1 MNHEY, CDR2 SMNVEV (reference sequence). The data originate from a study of blood T cell repertoires in COVID-19. About the study: COVID-19 samples collected from the United States, Italy and Spain covered acute and convalescent phases. T cells, B-cell-depleted T cells, or PBMCs provided the cDNA or gDNA that served as material.

The rearrangement uses TRBV27 and TRBJ2-3; TRBD2 matches at 8 bases. The sequencing input was peripheral blood. This TCR was recovered from a woman aged 50 to 65 with active COVID-19. The CDR3 coding sequence is TGTGCCAGCAGTTTAAGAACGGGAGGGAGGACAGATACGCAGTATTTT. Its translation is CASSLRTGGRTDTQYF.